This TCR beta chain was sequenced in a study of OX40 agonist ivuxolimab in advanced cancers. General notes on the study: The costimulatory receptor OX40 (CD134) was targeted by ivuxolimab, a fully human IgG2 agonistic monoclonal antibody. Intravenous ivuxolimab was administered to patients every 2 weeks at six dose levels: 0.01, 0.1, 0.3, 1.5, 3 and 10 mg/kg. Of the roughly 54 patients in dose escalation, around 19 had hepatocellular carcinoma, roughly 15 had melanoma, 9 had renal cell carcinoma and 9 had head and neck cancer. A male proportion of around 83% and a mean age of around 60 years, ranging from roughly 20 to 80, were recorded for the dose-escalation cohort. Prior anti-PD-1, anti-PD-L1 or anti-CTLA-4 therapy was permitted, and checkpoint inhibitors had been received by less than 45% of dose-escalation patients. Three dose-escalation patients achieved partial responses, one with hepatocellular carcinoma and two with cutaneous melanoma. The point of sequencing TCRbeta in the periphery was to test whether ivuxolimab changed TCR sequence diversity and drove clonal T-cell expansion. The paper reports the monotherapy dose-escalation portion (N of about 50 patients) of the phase I ivuxolimab trial.

The investigation overall reported the following: Which antigens the clonally expanded peripheral T cells were specific for was not determined. In the 0.1-3.0 mg/kg groups, partial responders were among the patients with the lowest normalized peripheral clonal expansion, particularly in CD8+ T cells. Low levels of normalized T-cell clonal expansion were also shown by some nonresponding patients. At doses of 0.1 to 3.0 mg/kg, clonal expansion of both CD4+ and CD8+ blood T cells was observed from baseline to week 6. After ivuxolimab, more expanded clones were found on average in CD8+ T cells than in CD4+ T cells.

V gives up 6 bases and J gives up 1 base, and the segment between their germline ends measures 19 bases. The CDR3 spans 17 residues, from the cysteine through the phenylalanine. Of the read, only the CDR3 DNA is kept; its 51 bases are in frame from base 1. From the germline V gene (reference sequence), CDR1 is MNHEY and CDR2 is SMNVEV. Genomic DNA was extracted from sorted cells for sequencing of the TCRbeta CDR3 region. The immunoSEQ Assay was used for sequencing of TCRbeta CDR3 regions. In TCRdb, the immuneACCESS table is reduced to in-frame sequences with V and J assigned. These tables do not hold every clone; where another copy was compared, an unresolved V gene accounts for under half, and the others remain unexplained. The sample table lists about 80,000 clones, around 87% of them with a count of one. The leading ten clones occupy roughly 0.33% of the sample. On this clone itself: Its antigen is unknown. No clone much larger than this one lies a single base away; base qualities are absent.

Patients with autoimmune disease history or receiving systemic immunosuppression were excluded from the trial. Peripheral blood for TCR sequencing was drawn from every dose cohort at baseline, at cycle 4 day 1 and at cycle 7 day 1. The samples were drawn from a first-in-human, open-label, multicenter phase I dose-escalation trial of ivuxolimab. Adults with locally advanced or metastatic melanoma, renal cell, hepatocellular, or head and neck squamous cell carcinoma were enrolled in the trial. Before TCR sequencing, CD4+ T cells and CD8+ T cells were sorted from peripheral blood as separate populations.

Recombination joined TRBV27 with TRBJ2-1; TRBD2 is perhaps the D gene, given 6 matching bases. The sample was CD4+ or CD8+ T cells sorted from blood, taken in a trial of the OX40 agonist ivuxolimab. The sequence was collected from an adult with an advanced solid tumor such as melanoma, head and neck, liver or kidney cancer. Here is the DNA: TGTGCCAGCAGAAATAACCCGACTAGTGGGTCCTACAATGAGCAGTTCTTC. This sequence encodes CASRNNPTSGSYNEQFF.